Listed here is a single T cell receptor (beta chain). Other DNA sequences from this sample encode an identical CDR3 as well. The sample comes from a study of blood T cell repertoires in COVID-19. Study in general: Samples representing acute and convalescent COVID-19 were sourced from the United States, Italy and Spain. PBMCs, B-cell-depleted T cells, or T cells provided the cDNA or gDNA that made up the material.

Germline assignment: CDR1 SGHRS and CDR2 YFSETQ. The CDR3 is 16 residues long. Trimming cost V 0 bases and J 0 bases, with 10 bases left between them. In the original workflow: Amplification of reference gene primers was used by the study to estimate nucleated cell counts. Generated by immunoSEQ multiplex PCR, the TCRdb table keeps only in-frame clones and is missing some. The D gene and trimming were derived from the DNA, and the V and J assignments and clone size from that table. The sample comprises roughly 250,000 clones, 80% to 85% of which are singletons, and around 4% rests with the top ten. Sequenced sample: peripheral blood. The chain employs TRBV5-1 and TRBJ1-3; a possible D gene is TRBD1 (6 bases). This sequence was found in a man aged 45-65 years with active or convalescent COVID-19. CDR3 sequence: CASSLETGNSGNTIYF. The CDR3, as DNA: TGCGCCAGCAGCTTGGAGACAGGCAACTCTGGAAACACCATATATTTT.